This T cell receptor (beta chain) was sequenced during a study of vaccination and CD4 T cells after COVID-19. Treatment meaning: approximately 10-day PBMC culture with coronavirus spike peptide pools or control peptides (ViraFEST assay). Scientists ran DNA taken from cultured CD4+ T cells through the Oncomine TCR Beta short-read assay for sequencing. TCRdb re-analysed the PCR reads in MiXCR, keeping a single row per CDR3 protein. The sample shows some 20,000 distinct CDR3 sequences, 35% to 50% of them seen only once. CDR3 length: 13 amino acids. Germline lookup yields CDR1 DFQATT and CDR2 SNEGSKA (reference sequence). Trimming shortened V by 5 bases and J by 1 base, and 11 bases separated the two germline ends. This clonotype occurred a few times. Antigen unknown.

The V call is TRBV20-1, the J call TRBJ1-1; tentatively, D is TRBD1 (6 bases). This material consisted of CD4+ T cells from blood, cultured in vitro, taken after SARS-CoV-2 vaccination. The clonotype originates from a human donor who had recovered from COVID-19. The CDR3 sequence is CSAENRENTEAFF. CDR3 in DNA: TGCAGTGCTGAAAACAGGGAGAACACTGAAGCTTTCTTT.